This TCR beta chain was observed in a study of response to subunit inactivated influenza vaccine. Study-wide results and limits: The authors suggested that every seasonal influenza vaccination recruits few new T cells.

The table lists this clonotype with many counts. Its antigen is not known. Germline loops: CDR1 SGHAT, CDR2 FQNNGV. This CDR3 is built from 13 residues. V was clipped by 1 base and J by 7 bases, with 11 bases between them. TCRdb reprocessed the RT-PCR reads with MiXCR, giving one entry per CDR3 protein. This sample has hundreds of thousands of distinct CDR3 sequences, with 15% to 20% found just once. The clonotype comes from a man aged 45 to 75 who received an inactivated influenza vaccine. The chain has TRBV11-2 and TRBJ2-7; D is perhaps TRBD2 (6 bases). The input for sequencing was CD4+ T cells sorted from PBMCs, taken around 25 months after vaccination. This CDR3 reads CASSLVPGGEQYF. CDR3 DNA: TGTGCCAGCAGCTTAGTTCCCGGGGGAGAGCAGTACTTC.